The rows below give T cell receptor beta chains drawn from one sample of a study of identical twins. From the 5' RACE reads, TCRdb called clonotypes with MiXCR, one entry per CDR3 protein. The data contain more than 400,000 distinct CDR3 sequences, roughly 15% of them singletons. These same data were also listed under a study on yellow fever vaccine responses in identical twins.

Sequencing was carried out using CD4+ T cells sorted from blood. Receptor source: a woman aged 18-29 years in good health. Both conserved end residues are part of each CDR3. Fields, in order: CDR3 DNA, CDR3 protein, D gene, J gene, V gene, clone size. D genes are given only for firm matches. Size is stated for part of the rows, as once, few or many counts, or as a class when the clone is expanded.

TGTGCCAGCAGTTTTTCCTCCGGGACCTACGAGCAGTACTTC	CASSFSSGTYEQYF	NA	TRBJ2-7	TRBV7-9	few
TGTGCCAGCAGCTTAACTAGCGGCGGCAATGAGCAGTTCTTC	CASSLTSGGNEQFF	NA	TRBJ2-1	TRBV7-3	NA
TGCGCCAGCAGCTCGGAAACAGACTCTGGGGCCAACGTCCTGACTTTC	CASSSETDSGANVLTF	NA	TRBJ2-6	TRBV5-1	NA
TGTGCCAGCAGCCAAGATAACAGCGACCCGTGGGCAGATACGCAGTATTTT	CASSQDNSDPWADTQYF	NA	TRBJ2-3	TRBV3-1	once
TGTGCCAGCAGACCGTGGTTCAGAGTGAATTCACCCCTCCACTTT	CASRPWFRVNSPLHF	NA	TRBJ1-6	TRBV28	NA
TGCGCCAGCAGCCCGGGAACTACCGCAGATACGCAGTATTTT	CASSPGTTADTQYF	NA	TRBJ2-3	TRBV5-1	NA
TGTGCCAGCAGTTACTCCCGACAGGGAATTTGGCCCCAGCATTTT	CASSYSRQGIWPQHF	TRBD1	TRBJ1-5	TRBV6-5	NA
TGCGCCAGCAGCCGCGGGGATAGCGGGGGGGAAGAGACCCAGTACTTC	CASSRGDSGGEETQYF	TRBD2	TRBJ2-5	TRBV5-1	NA
TGCGCCAGCAGTTTGGACTTCGGTTCACCCCTCCACTTT	CASSLDFGSPLHF	NA	TRBJ1-6	TRBV5-1	NA
TGTGCCACCAGGGCTAGCGCAAGCGATGAGCAGTTCTTC	CATRASASDEQFF	NA	TRBJ2-1	TRBV24-1	NA
TGTGCCAGCAGTTCAGGACGTGCGACCACAGATACGCAGTATTTT	CASSSGRATTDTQYF	NA	TRBJ2-3	TRBV12-3/TRBV12-4	once
TGTGCCAGTAGTCCAGACCAAGCGGGGATGCCGTTCTTC	CASSPDQAGMPFF	TRBD2	TRBJ2-1	TRBV19	few
TGTGCCAGCAGTTTCAGGGGGGCCTCGTCAGATACGCAGTATTTT	CASSFRGASSDTQYF	NA	TRBJ2-3	TRBV28	NA
TGTGCCAGCAGTTACTATACGGGGGCGGGAAACACCGGGGAGCTGTTTTTT	CASSYYTGAGNTGELFF	NA	TRBJ2-2	TRBV6-5	few
TGTGCCACCAGTGAGGGGAGCTCCTACAATGAGCAGTTCTTC	CATSEGSSYNEQFF	NA	TRBJ2-1	TRBV24-1	few
TGCGCCAGCATACCCGGGACTAGCGGAGTCAATGAGCAGTTCTTC	CASIPGTSGVNEQFF	TRBD2	TRBJ2-1	TRBV5-1	few
TGTGCCAGCAGACGCCGGGACGGCTACAATGAGCAGTTCTTC	CASRRRDGYNEQFF	NA	TRBJ2-1	TRBV7-2	NA
TGTGCCAGTAGTCAAACTAGCGGAACCACCTACGAGCAGTACTTC	CASSQTSGTTYEQYF	TRBD2	TRBJ2-7	TRBV19	few
TGCGCCAGCAGTGAAGGGGTAGGTGAGCAGTTCTTC	CASSEGVGEQFF	NA	TRBJ2-1	TRBV10-1	few
TGCAGTGCTAGAGCACTAGCGGGAGGGCAGGTGGAGCAGTTCTTC	CSARALAGGQVEQFF	TRBD2	TRBJ2-1	TRBV20-1	few
TGTGCCAGTTTTAGCGGGAGGAGCACAGATACGCAGTATTTT	CASFSGRSTDTQYF	TRBD2	TRBJ2-3	TRBV6-1	few
TGTGCCAGCAGTGGGCGCGGGGGGATGAACACTGAAGCTTTCTTT	CASSGRGGMNTEAFF	NA	TRBJ1-1	TRBV25-1	NA
TGTGCCAGCAGTTTGAGGAAGGGGGTTGGCACAGATACGCAGTATTTT	CASSLRKGVGTDTQYF	NA	TRBJ2-3	TRBV12-3/TRBV12-4	few
TGTGCCAGTAGCAGTGGGACAGGGAGTAATGAGCAGTTCTTC	CASSSGTGSNEQFF	TRBD1	TRBJ2-1	TRBV19	NA
TGTGCCATCAGTTTCAAGACAGGGCCTGGAGATACGCAGTATTTT	CAISFKTGPGDTQYF	TRBD1	TRBJ2-3	TRBV10-3	few
TGTGCCACCAGTGATCTAGCGGGAGTCACAGATACGCAGTATTTT	CATSDLAGVTDTQYF	TRBD2	TRBJ2-3	TRBV24-1	NA
TGTGCCAGCAGAGAAACAGGGGGAGACTATGGCTACACCTTC	CASRETGGDYGYTF	TRBD1	TRBJ1-2	TRBV12-3/TRBV12-4	few
TGCGCCAGCAGCTTTCGGATAGCGGGAACGGAGGATACGCAGTATTTT	CASSFRIAGTEDTQYF	TRBD2	TRBJ2-3	TRBV5-1	few
TGTGCCAGCTCCACGGGAGATAGCGGCCAAGAGACCCAGTACTTC	CASSTGDSGQETQYF	NA	TRBJ2-5	TRBV28	NA
TGCAGCGTCCGCAGGGGCGGGTTGGTGGAGACCCAGTACTTC	CSVRRGGLVETQYF	NA	TRBJ2-5	TRBV29-1	few
TGTGCCAGCAGCAACGCACACGTCAATGAGCAGTTCTTC	CASSNAHVNEQFF	NA	TRBJ2-1	TRBV6-1	few
TGCAGCGTAACCGGGCCGACGGTTGAAGCTTTCTTT	CSVTGPTVEAFF	NA	TRBJ1-1	TRBV29-1	many
TGCGCCAGCAGCGTGGGGGTGGTACAGCACACTGAAGCTTTCTTT	CASSVGVVQHTEAFF	NA	TRBJ1-1	TRBV5-1	NA
TGTGCCAGCAGCCATCAAACAGGGTACACTGAAGCTTTCTTT	CASSHQTGYTEAFF	NA	TRBJ1-1	TRBV3-1	few
TGTGCCAGCAGCTTAAAGGACAGGGCCAAAGAGACCCAGTACTTC	CASSLKDRAKETQYF	TRBD1	TRBJ2-5	TRBV7-9	NA
TGTGCCAGCAGCTCAGGGGGTGGAAATGAAAAACTGTTTTTT	CASSSGGGNEKLFF	TRBD1	TRBJ1-4	TRBV7-9	NA
TGTGCCAGCAGCCCTCGTCAAGGCGGGAGTACCGCCGGGGAGCTGTTTTTT	CASSPRQGGSTAGELFF	TRBD2	TRBJ2-2	TRBV9	once